The 13 T cell receptor beta chains reported below all come from one sample, sequenced in a study of blood T cell repertoires in COVID-19. Assay: immunoSEQ multiplex PCR; the TCRdb copy retains only in-frame clones and omits some. The sample records about 80,000 clones, more than 80% being singletons. The specimen was peripheral blood. Every receptor here comes from a woman older than 75 with acute or convalescent COVID-19.

This rearrangement joins TRBV29-1 to TRBJ2-2, with 7 bases matching TRBD1. Germline V lookup: CDR1 SQVTM, CDR2 ANQGSEA. The trim removed 3 bases at V and 7 bases at J, leaving 5 bases unmatched. CDR3 length equals 13 residues. CDR3 coding DNA: TGCAGCGTTGAGCCGACAGGGTTCGGGGAGCTGTTTTTT. Protein: CSVEPTGFGELFF.

This chain uses TRBV27 with TRBJ2-3, with 9 bases aligning to TRBD1. The germline V gene has CDR1 MNHEY and CDR2 SMNVEV (reference sequence). CDR3 size: 17 residues. J lost 0 bases, V lost 5 bases, and 9 bases had no gene match. The CDR3 nucleotides are TGTGCCAGCAGTCCATTTCGGGACAGGGTTAGCACAGATACGCAGTATTTT. Translation: CASSPFRDRVSTDTQYF.

The genes are TRBV18 and TRBJ2-1; possibly TRBD1 for D (6 bases). Germline CDR1 reads KGHSH; CDR2 reads LQKENI. The CDR3 has 17 residues. V dropped 0 bases and J dropped 4 bases, with 16 bases sitting between them. CDR3 amino acids: CASSPPIRGGGYNEQFF. The CDR3 nucleotides are TGTGCCAGCTCACCACCAATCAGGGGCGGAGGATACAATGAGCAGTTCTTC.

This clone has just a few counts. The genes are TRBV7-6 and TRBJ2-7; 9 bases fit TRBD1. With 3 bases clipped from V and 6 bases from J, the junction kept 9 bases outside the gene matches. Germline-derived CDR1 and CDR2 are SGHVS and FNYEAQ. This CDR3 is built from 15 residues. This CDR3 reads CASSFGGTGSAEQYF. CDR3 in DNA: TGTGCCAGCAGCTTTGGGGGGACAGGGAGCGCCGAGCAGTACTTC.

The J gene is TRBJ1-1, the V gene TRBV21-1; the table gives TRBD1 as D, unverified against the DNA. TRBV21-1 is an annotated pseudogene. The CDR3 has 13 residues. CDR3 DNA: TGTGCCAGCAGCGCGGACAGGAACACTGAAGCTTTCTTT. Translating it yields CASSADRNTEAFF.

This chain joins TRBV7-9 and TRBJ1-6; 7 bases are shared with TRBD1. Trimming cost V 5 bases and J 4 bases; bases outside gene matches: 2. The CDR3 has 14 amino acids. CDR1 and CDR2 from the germline V gene are SEHNR and FQNEAQ (reference sequence). Here the CDR3 DNA reads TGTGCCAGCAGCAGGGGACAGTATAATTCACCCCTCCACTTT. Its protein product is CASSRGQYNSPLHF.

This sequence joins TRBV7-2 and TRBJ1-1; the D gene is possibly TRBD1 (6 bases). The V gene's germline CDR1 is SGHTA and CDR2 FQGNSA. This CDR3 contains 14 residues. V shed 6 bases and J shed 5 bases, with 16 bases lying between them. The CDR3 here is CASSLQGGLTEAFF. CDR3 DNA: TGTGCCAGCAGTTTACAGGGTGGATTGACTGAAGCTTTCTTT.

This clone was observed once. The chain links TRBV18 to TRBJ1-5; weak D call: TRBD1 (5 bases). CDR3 length equals 16 residues. Deletions cut 6 bases from V and 2 bases from J, with 17 bases between. CDR1 is KGHSH, CDR2 LQKENI, per germline. CDR3 sequence: CASSPNQGVGNQPQHF. The CDR3 DNA reads as TGTGCCAGCTCCCCCAACCAGGGCGTCGGCAATCAGCCCCAGCATTTT.

This chain joins TRBV30 and TRBJ2-5; 10 bases are a match to TRBD2. The junction had 5 bases not matched to a gene; V was cut back by 2 bases and J by 2 bases. This CDR3 has 15 residues. Germline V gene data show CDR1 as GTSNPN and CDR2 as SVGIG (reference sequence). The CDR3 nucleotides are TGTGCCTGGAGTCCGACTAGCGGGCGGCAAGAGACCCAGTACTTC. It encodes CAWSPTSGRQETQYF.

The rearrangement uses TRBV18 and TRBJ2-4; TRBD1 agrees at 7 bases. Germline V gene data show CDR1 as KGHSH and CDR2 as LQKENI. J gave up 0 bases and V 8 bases, and 16 bases lay outside the gene matches. This CDR3 has 18 residues. The CDR3 DNA reads TGTGCCAGCGGGCCGGTGTCAGGGGGTGACATAGCCAAAAACATTCAGTACTTC. This codes for CASGPVSGGDIAKNIQYF.

This clone was picked up a small number of times. The chain joins TRBV27 to TRBJ2-1; TRBD2 aligns across 10 bases. This CDR3 is 15 amino acids long. Germline CDR1 and CDR2: MNHEY and SMNVEV (reference sequence). V gave up 5 bases and J gave up 2 bases; unmatched junction bases: 3. CDR3 region: CASSTLAGAYNEQFF. The CDR3 DNA reads as TGTGCCAGCAGTACCCTAGCGGGGGCCTACAATGAGCAGTTCTTC.

This chain links TRBV9 with TRBJ2-3; 9 nucleotides line up with TRBD2. This CDR3 spans 16 amino acids. V gave up 4 bases and J gave up 4 bases; unmatched junction bases: 10. Germline CDR1 and CDR2: SGDLS and YYNGEE. The CDR3 spells CASSPRHSGGSDTQYF. CDR3 sequence (DNA): TGTGCCAGCAGCCCACGCCACAGCGGGGGGTCAGATACGCAGTATTTT.

The J gene is TRBJ1-5, the V gene TRBV24-1; tentative D call: TRBD1 (5 bases). Trimming shortened V by 4 bases and J by 4 bases, and 16 bases separated the two germline ends. Germline CDR1 KGHDR, CDR2 SFDVKD. The CDR3 sequence is 16 residues long. CDR3 protein: CATSDAERGGNQPQHF. Written as DNA, the CDR3 is TGTGCCACCAGTGACGCGGAGAGGGGAGGAAATCAGCCCCAGCATTTT.